This T cell receptor beta chain was profiled in a study of cytomegalovirus exposure and HLA in healthy donors (dated by TCRdb to between 2016 and 2019). At the level of the whole study: An earlier analysis of 587 of the donors reported 276 Gb of sequence data and around 110 million unique TCR beta sequences from some 180 million T cells. About 310 gigabases of sequencing data and tens of millions of unique TCR sequences were included in an early release covering roughly 600 HLA-typed donors. Among the roughly 390 genotyped donors, around 81% belonged to the genetic ancestry cluster associated with self-reported Caucasian donors. The study was designed to test whether signatures of past pathogen exposure could be identified by cataloging public T cell receptors. Using immunosequencing, the study profiled T cell repertoires from fewer than 700 subjects and related those repertoires to cytomegalovirus serostatus. Besides the first cohort of 500 to 700 subjects, a separate validation cohort made up of roughly 120 different subjects was used. To predict cytomegalovirus infection status, the study brought together high-throughput TCR immunosequencing, statistical association of individual TCRs with disease status, and machine learning. To study patterns of TCR occurrence, a later analysis re-analyzed previously published TCR beta repertoires from around 660 donors and added high-resolution HLA genotyping. In the later analysis, no new phenotypic data were used to find candidate immune exposures; instead, reliance was placed on TCR beta sequences and their occurrence across donors. In an earlier analysis of roughly 540 of the donors, high-throughput TCR beta sequencing was used to judge whether each TCR beta V gene segment behaved as functional or pseudogenic. Donor age, sex, ethnicity and CMV serostatus were compiled together with the repertoire data. In a later genetic analysis, genome-wide SNP genotypes for 398 of the 666 donors were used, and that subset was treated as a discovery cohort. All discovery cohort repertoires had been generated on a single sequencing platform. Class I and class II HLA loci were covered by the typing at four-digit resolution. Typing coverage varied by locus: roughly 629-640 donors for A, B, C, DRB1 and DQB1; more than 500 for DQA1; nearly 610 for DPA1; around 490 for DPB1. Four or five DR-DQ haplotypes were handled as single units for association and clustering because linkage in the cohort was strong. On average, approximately 250,000 unique TCR beta nucleotide sequences were sequenced per donor among 398 genotyped donors of the cohort, with roughly 20% of those sequences being non-productive. What the study reported, not specific to this receptor: Assigning TCR associations to individual alleles was difficult when HLA alleles, especially DR and DQ, strongly co-occurred. Some IMGT-functional V segments, including TRBV6-2 and TRBV6-3, could not be told apart with the 87-base-pair reads, so those segments were excluded. According to a later analysis, most CMV-associated TCR beta chains appeared to be HLA-restricted, and the HLA associations seemed to be driven largely by CMV exposure. In this cohort, only TCR beta chains were sequenced, and detectable features were limited by the absence of alpha or paired-chain data. The sequencing pipeline was judged likely to have produced a cluster of highly shared sequence variants as a technical artifact. A later genetic analysis reported fewer N-insertions in productive TCRs among donors in an Asian-associated ancestry cluster than the approximately 700-donor mean. The study gave a list of 150 to 200 TCR beta chains associated with cytomegalovirus. A later analysis associated approximately 17,000 TCR beta sequences with specific HLA alleles at a false discovery rate of 0.05. The earlier analysis of 587 of the donors excluded around 17 rarely observed V segments, including chromosome 9 orphons, because counts were too low. A later genetic analysis associated a missense DCLRE1C variant with V-gene and J-gene trimming of TCR beta chains, and an independent cohort replicated the association. In a later analysis, the rate of TCR association differed among HLA loci, with DRB1 alleles having the most associated TCRs and HLA-C alleles having the fewest. Across donors, most TCR sequences were observed very rarely, whereas some public TCRs were present in many individuals. HLA typing was unavailable for some donors at each locus, so association tests used only the typed subset. A further reported finding was that TCR beta sequences accurately predicted the HLA-A and HLA-B alleles for most subjects in the first cohort. In a later analysis, HLA-associated TCR beta chains were found to be more clonally expanded and to have lower generation probabilities than equally common non-associated chains. CMV serostatus was the only immune exposure information available for the cohort. The classifier was reported to diagnose cytomegalovirus status with high specificity and sensitivity in both the original and validation cohorts. Correlated functional status among segregating V segments might reflect linkage disequilibrium, but an unknown experimental factor could not be ruled out. Roughly uniform sequencing depth across donors was assumed in presence/absence analyses, although this assumption may not hold. An earlier analysis of approximately 590 of the donors showed that most TCR beta V segments appeared in productive rearrangements either about 87% or about 30% of the time, which broadly matched IMGT annotations. In a later analysis, several top co-occurrence clusters were reported to appear linked to parvovirus B19, influenza, CMV and Epstein-Barr virus. The authors suggested that the approach could potentially be generalized to other disease states and immunological phenotypes. In vitro tests confirmed that a few of the cytomegalovirus-associated TCR beta chains recognize cytomegalovirus antigens.

CDR1 and CDR2 (MNHEY, SVGAGI) derive from the germline V gene. V is reduced by 5 bases and J by 7 bases, leaving a spacing of 17 bases between them. CDR3 length: 14 amino acids, cysteine to phenylalanine. Only CDR3 DNA is held: 42 bases, read in frame from base 1. The cohort consisted of hundreds of healthy bone marrow donors. Cohort members were all nominally healthy when sampled, although unrecorded immune exposures were likely present. The donor tested CMV seronegative and was one of the 352 seronegative cohort members. A peripheral blood sample was collected from each donor, and TCR beta sequencing was performed on peripheral blood mononuclear cells. The Qiagen DNeasy Blood Extraction Kit was used to extract genomic DNA from the blood cell samples. The library was built by means of the immunoSEQ multiplex PCR assay. A mixture of 60 forward primers for TCR Vbeta segments and 13 reverse primers for TCR Jbeta segments was used in the multiplex PCR. A multiplex PCR assay on genomic DNA amplified the CDR3 region of rearranged TCR beta genes. The amplified TCR beta libraries were sequenced on the Illumina HiSeq System as 87-base-pair reads. As for the authors' bioinformatics: A later analysis counted some 74 million unique TCR beta chains across the 500 to 850 repertoires, and some 11 million of these chains were shared by at least two donors. To remove PCR and sequencing errors, raw reads were error-corrected and collapsed into unique sequences using a nearest-neighbor algorithm that merged closely related sequences. CDR3 sequences were aligned to IMGT reference sequences to assign V, D and J gene segments. For a sequence to be retained, at least a six-nucleotide match to both a V gene segment and a J gene segment was required. A rearrangement was called productive if the CDR3 had no stop codons and remained in frame with V and J, and every other rearrangement was called non-productive. CDR3 was defined according to IMGT convention as the region running from the second conserved V-encoded cysteine to the conserved J-encoded phenylalanine. Sequences without an unambiguous match to a single V gene segment were excluded from the earlier analysis of about 600 of the donors. In an earlier analysis of 587 of the donors, V segments were called functional above 56.7% productive rearrangements and were called segregating when the between-donor standard deviation exceeded 5%. A statistical classification framework was developed to diagnose cytomegalovirus status using the catalog of TCR beta chain sequences. A later analysis assigned V and J genes by comparing TCR nucleotide sequences with IMGT/GENE-DB human TR gene sequences. Using the TCRdist pipeline, a later analysis assigned CDR3 sequences along with most-parsimonious VDJ recombination scenarios. In a later analysis, each TCR beta chain was defined by its CDR3 amino acid sequence together with its V-gene family, and reads without a unique V-gene family were excluded. A later analysis removed several hundred highly shared, low-generation-probability nucleotide sequences to deal with suspected cross-contamination and a sequencing artifact. In a later analysis, a clonal expansion index was calculated for each public chain from normalized within-repertoire ranks of inferred template counts. In a later analysis, generation probabilities were computed using a VDJ recombination model fitted to out-of-frame rearrangements, and the results were checked against IGoR. In a later analysis, hypergeometric tests were used to score TCR-TCR, TCR-HLA and TCR-CMV co-occurrence, with a repertoire-size bias correction applied to TCR pairs. A later analysis estimated false discovery rates by permuting HLA or CMV assignments 20 times. In a later analysis, co-occurring TCRs were grouped using DBSCAN, with TCRdist sequence similarity added in when clustering inside HLA-allele-positive subsets. Repertoires with fewer than 30,000 or more than 120,000 public chains were left out of co-occurrence clustering, as were a few repertoires with anomalous nucleotide sharing. This is the immuneACCESS table as TCRdb keeps it, with only in-frame sequences that have V and J called. A part of the clones is gone; compared with another copy, unresolved V genes explain less than half, and the rest is unexplained. Clone size and V and J calls were adopted from that table, with D and trimming inferred from the DNA. The sample table shows 140,000 or so clones, and around four fifths are seen once. The biggest ten clones account for around 3.2% of the sample.

This clone has just a few counts. The specificity of this receptor is unknown. Base qualities are missing; no much larger clone stands one base away. This TCR derives from a female donor in good health and CMV-seronegative. Input material: PBMCs. The rearrangement combines TRBV6-5 with TRBJ1-2, with TRBD1 as a weak D call on 6 bases. The nucleotide sequence is given as TGTGCCAGCAGTAGCGGTGCGGCAGGGGCTGGCTACACCTTC. This is translated as CASSSGAAGAGYTF.